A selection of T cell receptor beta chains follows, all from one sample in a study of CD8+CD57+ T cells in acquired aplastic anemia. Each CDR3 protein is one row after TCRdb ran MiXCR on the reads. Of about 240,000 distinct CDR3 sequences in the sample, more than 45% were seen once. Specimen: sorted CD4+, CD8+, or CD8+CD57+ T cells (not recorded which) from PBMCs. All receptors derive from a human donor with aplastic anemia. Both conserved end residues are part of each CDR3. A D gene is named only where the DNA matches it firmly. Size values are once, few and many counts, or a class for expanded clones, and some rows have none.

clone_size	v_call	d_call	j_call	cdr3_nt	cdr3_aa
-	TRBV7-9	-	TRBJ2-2	TGTGCCAGCAGCTTTTACAGGGACACCGGGGAGCTGTTTTTT	CASSFYRDTGELFF
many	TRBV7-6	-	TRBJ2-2	TGTGCCAGCAGCTTAGCCTTTAGCGTTTACACCGGGGAGCTGTTTTTT	CASSLAFSVYTGELFF
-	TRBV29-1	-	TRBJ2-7	TGCAGCGCTCTACCGGGCGGTAACGAGCAGTACTTC	CSALPGGNEQYF
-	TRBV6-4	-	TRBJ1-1	TGTGCCAGCAGTGACGGGGGGGCCTTGAACACTGAAGCTTTCTTT	CASSDGGALNTEAFF
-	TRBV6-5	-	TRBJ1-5	TGTGCCAGCAGTTACTCGGCGGGGTCCCAGCCCCAGCATTTT	CASSYSAGSQPQHF
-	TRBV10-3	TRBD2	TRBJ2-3	TGTGCCATCAGTGGGACTAGCGGGGGATCAGATACGCAGTATTTT	CAISGTSGGSDTQYF
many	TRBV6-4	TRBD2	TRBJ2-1	TGTGCCAGCAGTGACTCCGGGACTAGCGGGAGTGATGAGCAGTTCTTC	CASSDSGTSGSDEQFF
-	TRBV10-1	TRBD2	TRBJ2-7	TGCGCCAGCGGTAGCGGGGCCGCCTACGAGCAGTACTTC	CASGSGAAYEQYF
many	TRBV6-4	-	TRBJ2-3	TGTGCCAGCAGCAAGGACCCCACAGATACGCAGTATTTT	CASSKDPTDTQYF
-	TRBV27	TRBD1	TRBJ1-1	TGTGCCAGCAGTTTAACCGGGACAGAGGGCACTGAAGCTTTCTTT	CASSLTGTEGTEAFF
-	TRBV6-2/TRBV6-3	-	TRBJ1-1	TGTGCCAGCAGTCGGGTATCCACTGAAGCTTTCTTT	CASSRVSTEAFF
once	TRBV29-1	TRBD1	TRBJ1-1	TGCAGCGTCTCCGGGACAGGGGAGGGTACTGAAGCTTTCTTT	CSVSGTGEGTEAFF
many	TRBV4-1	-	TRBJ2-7	TGCGCCAGCAGCCAAAACACAGGGCGTTCTGAGCAGTACTTC	CASSQNTGRSEQYF
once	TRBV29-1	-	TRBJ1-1	TGCAGCGAGGTCCTTCACGCGGACACTGAAGCTTTCTTT	CSEVLHADTEAFF
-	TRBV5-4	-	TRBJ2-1	TGTGCCAGCAGCCCAGCCGGGGCGGGGTACGAGCAGTTCTTC	CASSPAGAGYEQFF
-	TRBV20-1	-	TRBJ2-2	TGCAGTGCTAGAGCGACAGGCCGAATCAGTGGGGAGACCGGGGAGCTGTTTTTT	CSARATGRISGETGELFF
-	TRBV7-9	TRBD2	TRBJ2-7	TGTGCCAGCAGCGGGGTTAGGACTAGCGGCTACGAGCAGTACTTC	CASSGVRTSGYEQYF
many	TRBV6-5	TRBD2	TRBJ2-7	TGTGCCAGCAGTGAACCGCCGGGTATTAGCGGGAGGTACTACGAGCAGTACTTC	CASSEPPGISGRYYEQYF
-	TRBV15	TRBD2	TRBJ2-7	TGTGCCACCAGCAGAGAGGGAGGGAACGAGCAGTACTTC	CATSREGGNEQYF
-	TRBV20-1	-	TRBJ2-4	TGCAGTGCTAGAGATCCTGAGCTAGCCAAAAACATTCAGTACTTC	CSARDPELAKNIQYF
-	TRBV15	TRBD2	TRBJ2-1	TGTGCCACCAGCAGGGGGGTGGGACTATACAATGAGCAGTTCTTC	CATSRGVGLYNEQFF
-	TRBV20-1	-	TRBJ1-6	TGCAGTGCAAATAGCGGGAGTGCCTACTATAATTCACCCCTCCACTTT	CSANSGSAYYNSPLHF
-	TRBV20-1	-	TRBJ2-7	TGCAGTGCCAAGAGCCCCACTCACTACGAGCAGTACTTC	CSAKSPTHYEQYF
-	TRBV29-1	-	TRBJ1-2	TGCAGCGTTGAAGGTTATGAGACTGGGCAATATGGCTACACCTTC	CSVEGYETGQYGYTF
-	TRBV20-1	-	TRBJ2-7	TGCAGTGCTAGAGCAGGAGGGACAGTCTTCTCCTACGAGCAGTACTTC	CSARAGGTVFSYEQYF
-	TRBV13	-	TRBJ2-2	TGTGCCAGCAGCTTTACGCCTAGTACCCAACCGAACACCGGGGAGCTGTTTTTT	CASSFTPSTQPNTGELFF
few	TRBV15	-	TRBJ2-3	TGTGCCACCAGCCGACGGGTCAGCACAGATACGCAGTATTTT	CATSRRVSTDTQYF
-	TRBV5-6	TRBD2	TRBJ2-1	TGTGCCAGCAGTTTCCGGACTAGCTCCTACGAGCAGTTCTTC	CASSFRTSSYEQFF
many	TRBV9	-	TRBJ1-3	TGTGCCAGCAGCGACCCTCCAGAGGACTCTGGAAACACCATATATTTT	CASSDPPEDSGNTIYF
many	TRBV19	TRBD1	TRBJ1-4	TGTGCCAGTAGAACATCCGGGACAGGGTATGAAAAACTGTTTTTT	CASRTSGTGYEKLFF
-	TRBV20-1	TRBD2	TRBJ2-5	TGCAGTGCTTCTAGCGGGGGACCGCAGGAGACCCAGTACTTC	CSASSGGPQETQYF
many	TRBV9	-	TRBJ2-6	TGTGCCAGCACCGGACAGCTTATCCCTGGGGCCAACGTCCTGACTTTC	CASTGQLIPGANVLTF
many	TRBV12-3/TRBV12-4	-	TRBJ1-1	TGTGCCAGCAGTTTCAGGGGAAACAACACTGAAGCTTTCTTT	CASSFRGNNTEAFF
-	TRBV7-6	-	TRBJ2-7	TGTGCCTGGAGTGGGCTAGGGACCTACGAGCAGTACTTC	CAWSGLGTYEQYF
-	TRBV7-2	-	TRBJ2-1	TGTGCCAGCAGCCCCGACAGAAATGAGCAGTTCTTC	CASSPDRNEQFF
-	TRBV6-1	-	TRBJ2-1	TGTGCCAGCAGTGAAGACGGAACCCAATACAATGAGCAGTTCTTC	CASSEDGTQYNEQFF
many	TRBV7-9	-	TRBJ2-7	TGTGCCAGCAGCTTCCGGGACTCCTACGAGCAGTACTTC	CASSFRDSYEQYF
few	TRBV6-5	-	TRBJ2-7	TGTGCCAGCAGTGAAATACAGTTCTCCTACGAGCGGTACTTC	CASSEIQFSYERYF
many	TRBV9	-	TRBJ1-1	TGTGCCAGCAGCGAATACGACAGCCCGAAAATGAACACTGAAGCTTTCTTT	CASSEYDSPKMNTEAFF
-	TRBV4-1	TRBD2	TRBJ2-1	TGCGCCAGCAGCCTGACTAGCGGGGACAATGAGCAGTTCTTC	CASSLTSGDNEQFF
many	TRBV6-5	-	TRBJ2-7	TGTGCCAGCAGCAGGGGTATTGCGTACGAGCAGTACTTC	CASSRGIAYEQYF
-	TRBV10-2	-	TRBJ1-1	TGCGCCAGCATCAAAGGCCCGGGGAGCACTGAAGCTTTCTTT	CASIKGPGSTEAFF
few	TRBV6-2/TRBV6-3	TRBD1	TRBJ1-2	TGTGCCAGCAGTTACTCAACACACGGGACAGGGACGCACTATGGCTACACCTTC	CASSYSTHGTGTHYGYTF
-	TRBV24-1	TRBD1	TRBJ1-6	TGTGCCACCAGTGAGAACAGGGGTAATTCACCCCTCCACTTT	CATSENRGNSPLHF
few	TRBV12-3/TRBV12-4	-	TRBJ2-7	TGTGCCAGCAGTTTAGTTGGTCGCGAGCAGTACTTC	CASSLVGREQYF
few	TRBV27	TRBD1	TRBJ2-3	TGTGCCAGCAGTTTTTCCCCCGGGACAGGGGACACAGATACGCAGTATTTT	CASSFSPGTGDTDTQYF